This T cell receptor (beta chain) stems from a study of regulatory T cells in long-lasting Graves disease. The CDR3 loop spans 13 amino acids. Germline values: CDR1 SGHKS, CDR2 YYEKEE (reference sequence). V dropped 4 bases and J dropped 9 bases, with 16 bases sitting between them. Time point noted: newly diagnosed GD, antithyroid drugs for less than 3 months. Preparation of the TCR library used RNA extracted from PBMCs. Study findings and constraints: Owing to a sample size that was small, accuracy may have been reduced.

The authors built TCR beta libraries using iRepertoire HTBI primers and Arm-PCR of CDR3 regions. In TCRdb, the multiplex PCR reads were re-called with MiXCR into one record per CDR3 protein. The profile covers approximately 540,000 distinct CDR3 sequences, with around 12% appearing a single time and about 8.3% taken by the ten largest. To note about this clonotype: Antigen unknown.

This sample was also put to use in a study of T cells in Graves' hyperthyroidism and ophthalmopathy.

The specimen comprised peripheral blood mononuclear cells (PBMCs), sampled at new diagnosis, from a patient treated with antithyroid drugs. The rearrangement joins TRBV5-5 to TRBJ1-2, with D hard to call. This sequence was found in a woman in her twenties or thirties with Graves disease. The chain's CDR3 is CASSQTLLESYTF. For the CDR3, the DNA is TGTGCCAGCAGCCAAACCCTCCTTGAAAGCTACACCTTC.